This T cell receptor (beta chain) was profiled in a study of Graves' ophthalmopathy and Graves' hyperthyroidism. RNA transcripts yielded amplified TCR beta CDR3 regions. HTBI primers primed a first-round RT-PCR, and a second-round multiplex PCR followed. TCRdb reprocessed the multiplex PCR reads with MiXCR, giving one entry per CDR3 protein. The repertoire holds 650,000 to 900,000 distinct CDR3 sequences, with 40% as singletons. The germline gives CDR1 SNHLY, CDR2 FYNNEI. CDR3 length equals 16 residues. Deletions cut 6 bases from V and 4 bases from J, with 21 bases between. The chain employs TRBV2 and TRBJ1-2; D might be TRBD1 (5 bases). Sequencing was performed on peripheral blood. The sequence was obtained from an adult man with Graves' ophthalmopathy. The CDR3 loop reads CASRDNTRTQSYGYTF. The CDR3 DNA is TGTGCCAGCAGGGACAACACCCGCACACAGAGCTATGGCTACACCTTC.